This T cell receptor beta chain emerged from a study of shared clonotypes between healthy human individuals. Overall study findings and caveats: Sharing across four donors was seen in 4.5% to 6.5% of naive CD4 clonotypes. Clonotypes shared by all four donors outscored non-shared clonotypes in generation probability.

TCRdb's copy holds only in-frame clones and misses some; the assay was immunoSEQ multiplex PCR. Among around 700,000 clones listed, approximately 79% were seen once. Details on this clone: Its matching antigen is unknown.

Germline loops: CDR1 SGHTA, CDR2 FQGNSA. This CDR3 is built from 14 residues. Sequencing was carried out using memory CD4+ T cells sorted from blood. Subset meaning: CD45RA-negative fraction. The V and J genes are TRBV7-2 and TRBJ1-4; a possible D gene is TRBD1 (6 bases). This clonotype was obtained from a woman in her thirties in good health. The CDR3 DNA reads as TGTCCTTTAACCCCCCGGGGGCTTAATGAAAAACTGTTTTTT. Translated, it gives CPLTPRGLNEKLFF.